This T cell receptor beta chain was identified in a study of breast tumors, draining lymph nodes, adjacent tissues. This CDR3 spans 11 amino acids. CDR1 DFQATT and CDR2 SNEGSKA come from the germline V gene (reference sequence). The lymph nodes were axillary draining lymph nodes from breast cancer patients. The table lists this clonotype with many counts. One base away lies a much larger clone, so this may be a sequencing read error. A single record per CDR3 protein comes from TCRdb applying MiXCR to the multiplex PCR reads. There are around 230,000 distinct CDR3 sequences in the sample; approximately 31% occur only once, and 1.4% lies in the top ten.

The TCR was taken from a female donor with breast cancer. Some clones in this sample may be carry-over from other donors' samples. The sequenced material came from axillary lymph node tissue. The genes are TRBV20-1 and TRBJ2-7; D possibly corresponds to TRBD1 (5 bases). The CDR3 region has the DNA TGCAGTGCTAACGACAGATACGAGCAGTCCTTC. Residues: CSANDRYEQSF.